Listed below are T cell receptor beta chains from one sample, sequenced in a study of T cell responses to AZD1222 COVID-19 vaccine. Some clones are missing from TCRdb's copy, which holds only in-frame ones; the method was immunoSEQ multiplex PCR. In the table there are about 120,000 clones, around 85% of which are singletons. Sequencing used peripheral blood, obtained on day 0 of AZD1222 vaccination. The receptors here all came from an adult in good health. The conserved cysteine and the conserved F or W are not part of the CDR3 here. The D gene is left open where the match is weak. Some rows have no size entry. The others give once, few or many, or a class for an expanded clone.

cdr3_aa: AWSVGPGAGETQY
d_call: NA
v_call: TRBV30
j_call: TRBJ2-5
clone_size: NA

cdr3_aa: ASSTGQNTEAF
d_call: NA
v_call: TRBV5-1
j_call: TRBJ1-1
clone_size: NA

cdr3_aa: ASCDMVKTQY
d_call: NA
v_call: TRBV6-6
j_call: TRBJ2-5
clone_size: NA

cdr3_aa: ASSFAGRETQY
d_call: NA
v_call: TRBV12-3/TRBV12-4
j_call: TRBJ2-5
clone_size: NA

cdr3_aa: AWGTGGGSDGTGELF
d_call: NA
v_call: TRBV30
j_call: TRBJ2-2
clone_size: NA

cdr3_aa: ASSTGYYEQY
d_call: NA
v_call: TRBV6-5
j_call: TRBJ2-7
clone_size: NA

cdr3_aa: ATTSTGWNSPLH
d_call: TRBD1
v_call: TRBV24-1
j_call: TRBJ1-6
clone_size: NA

cdr3_aa: ASSSTSGNYNEQF
d_call: TRBD2
v_call: TRBV5-1
j_call: TRBJ2-1
clone_size: NA

cdr3_aa: ASSPEPGSGRAHEQY
d_call: TRBD2
v_call: TRBV7-9
j_call: TRBJ2-7
clone_size: NA

cdr3_aa: ASSGTSKAF
d_call: NA
v_call: TRBV2
j_call: TRBJ1-1
clone_size: NA

cdr3_aa: ASSSLGTDTQY
d_call: NA
v_call: TRBV19
j_call: TRBJ2-3
clone_size: NA

cdr3_aa: ASSRDRGVDGYT
d_call: TRBD1
v_call: TRBV5-6
j_call: TRBJ1-2
clone_size: once

cdr3_aa: ASSQSRASGEQY
d_call: NA
v_call: TRBV3-1/TRBV3-2
j_call: TRBJ2-7
clone_size: NA

cdr3_aa: ASSIPQVNTEAF
d_call: NA
v_call: TRBV28
j_call: TRBJ1-1
clone_size: NA

cdr3_aa: ATSDTATGFQPQH
d_call: NA
v_call: TRBV24-1
j_call: TRBJ1-5
clone_size: NA